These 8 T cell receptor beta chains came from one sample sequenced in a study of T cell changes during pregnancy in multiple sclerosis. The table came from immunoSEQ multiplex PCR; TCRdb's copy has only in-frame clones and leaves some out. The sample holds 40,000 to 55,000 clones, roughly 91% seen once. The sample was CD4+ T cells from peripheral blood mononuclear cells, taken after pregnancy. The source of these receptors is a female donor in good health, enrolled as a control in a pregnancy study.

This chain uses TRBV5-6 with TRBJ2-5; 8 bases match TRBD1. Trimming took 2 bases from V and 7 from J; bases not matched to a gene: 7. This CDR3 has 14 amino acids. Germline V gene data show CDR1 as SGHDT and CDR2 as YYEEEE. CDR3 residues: CASSFDRGGVTQYF. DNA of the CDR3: TGTGCCAGCAGCTTCGACAGGGGTGGCGTGACCCAGTACTTC.

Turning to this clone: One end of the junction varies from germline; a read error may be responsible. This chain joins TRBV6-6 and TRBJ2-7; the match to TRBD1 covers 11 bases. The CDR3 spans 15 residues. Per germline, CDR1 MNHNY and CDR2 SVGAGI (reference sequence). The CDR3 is CASSSGQGASFEQYF. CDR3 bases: TGTGCCAGCAGTTCCGGACAGGGGGCGTCCTTCGAGCAGTACTTC.

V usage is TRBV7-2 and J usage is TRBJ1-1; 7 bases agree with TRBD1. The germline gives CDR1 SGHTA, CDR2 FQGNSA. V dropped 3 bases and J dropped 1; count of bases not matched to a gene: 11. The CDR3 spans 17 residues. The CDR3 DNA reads TGTGCCAGCAGCTTTCTCCGGGACAGAGGATGGAACACTGAAGCTTTCTTT. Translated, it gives CASSFLRDRGWNTEAFF.

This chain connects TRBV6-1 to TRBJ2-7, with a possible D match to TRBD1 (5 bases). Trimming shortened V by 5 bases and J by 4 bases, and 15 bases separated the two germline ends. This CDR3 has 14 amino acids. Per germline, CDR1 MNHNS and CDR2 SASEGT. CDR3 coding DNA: TGTGCCAGCAGTCTATCGCAAACAGGTTACGAGCAGTACTTC. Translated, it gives CASSLSQTGYEQYF.

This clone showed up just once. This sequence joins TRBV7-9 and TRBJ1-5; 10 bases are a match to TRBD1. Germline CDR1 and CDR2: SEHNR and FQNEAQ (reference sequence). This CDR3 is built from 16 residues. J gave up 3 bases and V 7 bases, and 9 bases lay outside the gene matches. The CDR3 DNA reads TGTGCCAGCACCTCGGACAGGGGGGCCCACAATCAGCCCCAGCATTTT. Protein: CASTSDRGAHNQPQHF.

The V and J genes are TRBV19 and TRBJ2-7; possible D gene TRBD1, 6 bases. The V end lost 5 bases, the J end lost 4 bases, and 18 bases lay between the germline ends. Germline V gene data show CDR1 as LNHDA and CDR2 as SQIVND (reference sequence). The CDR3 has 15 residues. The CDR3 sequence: CASSAQGRATYEQYF. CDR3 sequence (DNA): TGTGCCAGTAGTGCCCAGGGGCGGGCCACTTACGAGCAGTACTTC.

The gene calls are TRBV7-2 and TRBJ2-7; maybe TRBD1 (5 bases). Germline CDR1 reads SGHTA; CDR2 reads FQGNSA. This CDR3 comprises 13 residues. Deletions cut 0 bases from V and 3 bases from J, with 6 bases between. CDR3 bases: TGTGCCAGCAGCTTAGCGGGGCACTACGAGCAGTACTTC. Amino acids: CASSLAGHYEQYF.

CDR3 loop: CASAKGGRWSNQPQHF. CDR3 coding DNA: TGTGCCAGCGCCAAGGGGGGGAGGTGGAGCAATCAGCCCCAGCATTTT. The rearrangement uses TRBV27 and TRBJ1-5; tentative D call: TRBD1 (6 bases). This CDR3 has 16 amino acids. The V end was cut by 8 bases, the J end by 1 base, with 18 bases between. Germline CDR1 reads MNHEY; CDR2 reads SMNVEV (reference sequence).